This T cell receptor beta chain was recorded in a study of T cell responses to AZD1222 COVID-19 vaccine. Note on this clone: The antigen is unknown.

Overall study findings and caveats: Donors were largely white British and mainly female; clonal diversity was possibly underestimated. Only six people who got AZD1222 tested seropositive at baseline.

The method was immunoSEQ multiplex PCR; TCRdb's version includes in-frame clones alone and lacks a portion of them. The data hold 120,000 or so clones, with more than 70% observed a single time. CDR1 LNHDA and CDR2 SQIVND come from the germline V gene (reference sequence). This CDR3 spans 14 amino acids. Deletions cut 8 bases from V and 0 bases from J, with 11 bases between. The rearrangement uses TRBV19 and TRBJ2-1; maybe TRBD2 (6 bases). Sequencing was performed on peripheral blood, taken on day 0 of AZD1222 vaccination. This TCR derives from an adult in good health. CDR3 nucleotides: TGTGCCAGTTCTAGCGTAAGCTCCTACAATGAGCAGTTCTTC. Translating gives CASSSVSSYNEQFF.